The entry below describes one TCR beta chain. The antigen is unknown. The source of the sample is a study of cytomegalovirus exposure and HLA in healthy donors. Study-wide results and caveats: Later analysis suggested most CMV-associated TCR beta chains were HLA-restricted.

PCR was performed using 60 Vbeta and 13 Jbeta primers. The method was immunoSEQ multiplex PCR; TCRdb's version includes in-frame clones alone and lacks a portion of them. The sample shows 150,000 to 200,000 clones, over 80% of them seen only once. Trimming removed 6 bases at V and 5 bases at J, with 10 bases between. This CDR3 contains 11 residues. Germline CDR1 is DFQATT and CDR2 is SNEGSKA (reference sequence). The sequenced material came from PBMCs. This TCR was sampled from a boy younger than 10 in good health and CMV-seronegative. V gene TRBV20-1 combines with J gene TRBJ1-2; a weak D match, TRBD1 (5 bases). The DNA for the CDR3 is TGCAGTGCCACCCGACAGTATGGCTACACCTTC. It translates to CSATRQYGYTF.